The rows below give T cell receptor beta chains drawn from one sample of a study of T cells in localized non-small cell lung cancer. This table comes from immunoSEQ multiplex PCR, and its TCRdb copy is limited to in-frame clones, with some not included. The top ten hold around 20% of the sample, which has 2,200 or so clones, about 20% seen once. Sequencing used lung tumor tissue, obtained before any cancer treatment. The receptors come from a man aged 35 to 69 with stage II lung adenocarcinoma. The CDR3 runs from the conserved cysteine through the conserved F or W. D genes are given only for firm matches. Where a row states a size, it is once, few, many or the class of an expanded clone; other rows omit it.

cdr3_length j_call clone_size d_call v_call cdr3_nt cdr3_aa
16 TRBJ2-7 few TRBD1 TRBV19 TGTGCCAGTAGGCCGAAGGGACAGGGTGGGATCTACGAGCAGTACTTC CASRPKGQGGIYEQYF
15 TRBJ1-5 few TRBD1 TRBV6-8 TGTGCCAGTCGGAGGGGGCAGTATAGCAATCAGCCCCAGCATTTT CASRRGQYSNQPQHF
15 TRBJ1-6 - TRBD1 TRBV19 TGTGCCAGTAGTTCCGGACAGGGCTATAATTCACCCCTCCACTTT CASSSGQGYNSPLHF
15 TRBJ2-1 few TRBD1 TRBV6-8 TGTGCCAGCAGTGGACAGGGGGCGAGTTACAATGAGCAGTTCTTC CASSGQGASYNEQFF
12 TRBJ1-6 - - TRBV28 TGTGCCAGCAGACCGGGGAAAGCGGCCCTCCACTTT CASRPGKAALHF
17 TRBJ1-3 - - TRBV5-1 TGCGCCAGCAGCCAAGTCTGGTGGGCCAACTCTGGAAACACCATATATTTT CASSQVWWANSGNTIYF
16 TRBJ2-3 - TRBD1 TRBV6-8 TGTGCCAGCAGCGTCAGGGGGCTACCTGTTACAGATACGCAGTATTTT CASSVRGLPVTDTQYF
16 TRBJ2-1 - - TRBV18 TGTGCCAGCTCACCAGAAACAAGACTCGACTACAATGAGCAGTTCTTC CASSPETRLDYNEQFF
15 TRBJ1-2 few TRBD1 TRBV9 TGTGCCAGCTGGACAGGGATTCAAACCAACTATGGCTACACCTTC CASWTGIQTNYGYTF
16 TRBJ2-2 - TRBD2 TRBV11-3 TGTGCCAGCAGCGAACTAGCGGTGGCGAACACCGGGGAGCTGTTTTTT CASSELAVANTGELFF
13 TRBJ2-1 - - TRBV29-1 TGCAGCGTTGTCTTACAGGGATCCAATGAGCAGTTCTTC CSVVLQGSNEQFF